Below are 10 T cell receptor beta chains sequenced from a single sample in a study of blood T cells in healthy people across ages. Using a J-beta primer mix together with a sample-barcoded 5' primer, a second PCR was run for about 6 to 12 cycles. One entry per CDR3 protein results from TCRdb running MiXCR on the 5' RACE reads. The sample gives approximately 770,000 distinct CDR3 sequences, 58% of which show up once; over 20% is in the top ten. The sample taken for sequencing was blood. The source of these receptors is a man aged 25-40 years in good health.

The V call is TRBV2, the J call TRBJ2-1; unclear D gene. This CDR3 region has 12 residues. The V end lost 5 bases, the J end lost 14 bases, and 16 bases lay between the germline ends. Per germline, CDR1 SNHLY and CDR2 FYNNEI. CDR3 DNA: TGTGCCAGCAGTCGGTACAACGGACGGGAGTTCTTC. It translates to CASSRYNGREFF.

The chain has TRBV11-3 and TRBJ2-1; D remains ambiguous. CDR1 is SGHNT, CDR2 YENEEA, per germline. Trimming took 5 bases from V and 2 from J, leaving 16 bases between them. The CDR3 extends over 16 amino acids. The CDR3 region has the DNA TGTGCCAGCAGCCACGGCGAACCCATGCCCTACAATGAGCAGTTCTTC. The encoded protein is CASSHGEPMPYNEQFF.

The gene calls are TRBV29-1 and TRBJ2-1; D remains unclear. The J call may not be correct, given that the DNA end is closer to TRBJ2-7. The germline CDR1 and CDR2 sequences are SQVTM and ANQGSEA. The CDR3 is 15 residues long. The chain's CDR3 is CSVVPRRNPYNEQYF. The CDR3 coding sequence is TGCAGCGTTGTCCCCCGGCGGAACCCCTACAATGAGCAGTACTTC.

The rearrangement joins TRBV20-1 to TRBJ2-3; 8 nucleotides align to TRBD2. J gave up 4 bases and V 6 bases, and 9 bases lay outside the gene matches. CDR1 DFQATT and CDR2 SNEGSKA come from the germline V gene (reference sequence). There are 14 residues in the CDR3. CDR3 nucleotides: TGCAGTGCACCCGTAGCGGGATCCCCAGATACGCAGTATTTT. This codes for CSAPVAGSPDTQYF.

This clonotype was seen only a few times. The CDR3 DNA reads as TGTGCCATCAGTGAAGGGGCGGGGGGATCCTACAATGAGCAGTTCTTC. It is translated as CAISEGAGGSYNEQFF. This chain joins TRBV10-3 and TRBJ2-1, with 8 bases identical to TRBD2. The J segment lost 1 base and the V segment lost 3 bases, leaving 5 bases of the junction unmatched. This CDR3 comprises 16 residues. Germline V gene data show CDR1 as ENHRY and CDR2 as SYGVKD.

The CDR3 DNA sequence: TGTGCCAGCAGCCAACCGGGGGCCTACGAGCAGTACTTC. This sequence encodes CASSQPGAYEQYF. This chain links TRBV3-1 with TRBJ2-7; weak D call: TRBD2 (6 bases). This CDR3 is built from 13 residues. Germline V gene lookup returns CDR1 LGHDT and CDR2 YNNKEL (reference sequence). V dropped 2 bases and J dropped 2 bases, with 7 bases sitting between them.

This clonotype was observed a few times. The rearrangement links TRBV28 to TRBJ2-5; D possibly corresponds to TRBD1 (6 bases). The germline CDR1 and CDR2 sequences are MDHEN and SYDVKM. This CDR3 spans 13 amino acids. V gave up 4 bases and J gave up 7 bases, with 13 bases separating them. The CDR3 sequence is CASSSGQSGTQYF. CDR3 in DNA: TGTGCCAGCAGTTCGGGACAATCGGGGACCCAGTACTTC.

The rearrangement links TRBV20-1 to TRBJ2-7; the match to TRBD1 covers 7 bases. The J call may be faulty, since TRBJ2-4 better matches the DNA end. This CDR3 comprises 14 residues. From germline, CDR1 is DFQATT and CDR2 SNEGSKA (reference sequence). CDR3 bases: TGCAGTGCCCCCACGCAGGGGGACAGAAACATTCAGTACTTC. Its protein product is CSAPTQGDRNIQYF.

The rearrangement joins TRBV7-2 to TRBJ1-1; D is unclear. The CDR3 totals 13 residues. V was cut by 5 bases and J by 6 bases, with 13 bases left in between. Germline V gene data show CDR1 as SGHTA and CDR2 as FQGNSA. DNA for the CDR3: TGTGCCAGCAGCCCCCCCCGGAGGCCTGAAGCTTTCTTT. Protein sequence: CASSPPRRPEAFF.

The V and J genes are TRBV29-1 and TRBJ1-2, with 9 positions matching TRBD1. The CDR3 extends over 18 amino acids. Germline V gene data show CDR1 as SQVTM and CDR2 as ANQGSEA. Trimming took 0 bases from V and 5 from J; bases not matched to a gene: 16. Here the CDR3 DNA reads TGCAGCGTTGAAGACCCGGACAGGGGACCCCAGGGGCATTATGGCTACACCTTC. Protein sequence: CSVEDPDRGPQGHYGYTF.